This entry lists 27 T cell receptor beta chains sequenced from one sample in a study of cytomegalovirus exposure and HLA in healthy donors. The table came from immunoSEQ multiplex PCR; TCRdb's copy has only in-frame clones and leaves some out. Seen here are 100,000 to 150,000 clones, approximately 92% observed once, and the top ten hold 1% to 1.4%. Source material: PBMCs. Every receptor here comes from a woman aged 18-35 years in good health and CMV-seronegative.

This sequence joins TRBV7-9 and TRBJ2-5; 7 bases agree with TRBD2. V was clipped by 4 bases and J by 1 base; unmatched bases: 9. The CDR3 contains 16 residues. Germline V gene sequence: CDR1 SEHNR, CDR2 FQNEAQ (reference sequence). The CDR3, as DNA: TGTGCCAGCAGCTCTCCAGAGCGGGGCCTCCAAGAGACCCAGTACTTC. This codes for CASSSPERGLQETQYF. The full variable domain, with the rest looked up from reference TRBV7-9 and TRBJ2-5, is DTGVSQNPRHKITKRGQNVTFRCDPISEHNRLYWYRQTLGQGPEFLTYFQNEAQLEKSRLLSDRFSAERPKGSFSTLEIQRTEQGDSAMYLCASSSPERGLQETQYFGPGTRLLVL.

This chain links TRBV7-6 with TRBJ2-7, with D perhaps matching TRBD1 (5 bases). The CDR3 covers 16 residues. V lost 0 bases, J lost 0 bases, and 12 bases lay in between. The germline V gene has CDR1 SGHVS and CDR2 FNYEAQ. The CDR3 loop is CASSLASGQGSYEQYF. The CDR3 DNA reads as TGTGCCAGCAGCTTAGCCTCCGGGCAGGGCTCCTACGAGCAGTACTTC.

This chain connects TRBV27 to TRBJ2-7, with D maybe TRBD2 (7 bases). V lost 6 bases and J lost 3, with 18 bases in between. The CDR3 is 15 residues long. Germline-derived CDR1 and CDR2 are MNHEY and SMNVEV (reference sequence). The CDR3 bases are TGTGCCAGCAGCTACCAGGGCGGGGGCTTCTACGAGCAGTACTTC. This encodes CASSYQGGGFYEQYF.

V is TRBV2 and J is TRBJ2-1; 9 bases fit TRBD2. Germline loops: CDR1 SNHLY, CDR2 FYNNEI. The V and J ends lost 2 bases and 1 base, in that order; junction bases with no gene match: 9. CDR3 length: 18 residues. The CDR3 DNA is TGTGCCAGCAGTGAATTGGTAGCGGGAGCCGTTTCCTACAATGAGCAGTTCTTC. This codes for CASSELVAGAVSYNEQFF.

This clone was observed a handful of times. The CDR3 loop reads CASSPLTGVPNYGYTF. CDR3 in DNA: TGTGCCAGCAGTCCATTGACAGGGGTACCTAACTATGGCTACACCTTC. The chain carries TRBV27 and TRBJ1-2; 8 bases are shared with TRBD1. V was clipped by 5 bases and J by 0 bases; unmatched bases: 8. Germline V gene sequence: CDR1 MNHEY, CDR2 SMNVEV (reference sequence). The CDR3 spans 16 residues.

The chain links TRBV4-2 to TRBJ2-3, with 11 bases lining up with TRBD2. From germline, CDR1 is LGHNA and CDR2 YNFKEQ. This CDR3 comprises 18 residues. Trimming cost V 4 bases and J 4 bases; bases outside gene matches: 13. CDR3 sequence (DNA): TGTGCCAGCAGCCCCTGGGGTAGCGGGGGGGCGGAACCAGATACGCAGTATTTT. Its protein is CASSPWGSGGAEPDTQYF.

In this sample, this clone turned up once. V gene TRBV7-8 combines with J gene TRBJ1-5, with D perhaps TRBD1 (5 bases). CDR3 length equals 19 residues. Germline V CDR1 and CDR2: SGHVS, FQNEAQ. V was trimmed by 5 bases and J by 3 bases, leaving 26 bases between them. The CDR3 loop is CASSVTGGGIQPNNQPQHF. CDR3 bases: TGTGCCAGCAGCGTCACCGGGGGAGGCATCCAACCAAACAATCAGCCCCAGCATTTT.

This chain links TRBV6-1 with TRBJ2-7, with 7 bases fitting TRBD1. Germline loops: CDR1 MNHNS, CDR2 SASEGT. The CDR3 runs 15 residues. With V trimmed by 6 bases and J by 3 bases, 11 bases remained unmatched. The CDR3 loop reads CASRHSGTDIYEQYV. The CDR3 DNA reads TGTGCCAGCAGACACTCCGGGACAGATATCTACGAGCAGTACGTC.

The V and J genes are TRBV2 and TRBJ1-4; D gene ambiguous. The V gene's germline CDR1 is SNHLY and CDR2 FYNNEI. The CDR3 runs 13 residues. Trimming left V 10 bases short and J 8 bases short, with 17 bases between. CDR3 loop: CATRSGLREKLFF. CDR3 in DNA: TGTGCCACCCGCTCGGGGTTAAGAGAAAAACTGTTTTTT.

The rearrangement uses TRBV15 and TRBJ1-5; the D is unclear. This CDR3 is built from 18 residues. V lost 0 bases and J 0 bases, leaving 15 bases between the germline ends. Germline-derived CDR1 and CDR2 are LNHNV and YYDKDF (reference sequence). CDR3 loop: CATSRDTMVRDSNQPQHF. DNA for the CDR3: TGTGCCACCAGCAGAGACACTATGGTAAGAGATAGCAATCAGCCCCAGCATTTT.

CDR3 residues: CASSLAGTVTYNEQFF. CDR3 nucleotides: TGTGCCAGCTCCCTGGCCGGTACAGTAACATACAATGAGCAGTTCTTC. V is TRBV18 and J is TRBJ2-1; unclear D gene. The CDR3 runs 16 residues. Looked up from germline, CDR1 is KGHSH and CDR2 is LQKENI. V was pared by 6 bases and J by 4 bases, with 19 bases between.

CDR3: CASSDQDGGANVLTF. CDR3 DNA sequence: TGTGCCAGCAGTGATCAGGATGGAGGGGCCAACGTCCTGACTTTC. The V and J genes are TRBV2 and TRBJ2-6; no firm D call. Germline CDR1 reads SNHLY; CDR2 reads FYNNEI. This CDR3 has 15 amino acids. V was trimmed by 3 bases and J by 4 bases, leaving 10 bases between them. The full variable domain, with the rest looked up from reference TRBV2 and TRBJ2-6, is EPEVTQTPSHQVTQMGQEVILRCVPISNHLYFYWYRQILGQKVEFLVSFYNNEISEKSEIFDDQFSVERPDGSNFTLKIRSTKLEDSAMYFCASSDQDGGANVLTFGAGSRLTVL.

The CDR3 is CASSPWTSGRVPYEQYF. The CDR3 bases are TGTGCCAGCAGTCCGTGGACTAGCGGGAGGGTTCCTTACGAGCAGTACTTC. The genes are TRBV27 and TRBJ2-7; 15 positions agree with TRBD2. The V and J ends lost 5 bases and 4 bases, in that order; junction bases with no gene match: 9. The CDR3 length is 17 residues. The germline CDR1 and CDR2 sequences are MNHEY and SMNVEV (reference sequence).

CDR3 in amino acids: CALQGQLGTEAFF. The CDR3 DNA reads as TGTGCCTTACAAGGACAATTGGGCACTGAAGCTTTCTTT. J is TRBJ1-1 and V is TRBV30; the D gene is possibly TRBD1 (5 bases). Trimming shortened V by 7 bases and J by 4 bases, and 16 bases separated the two germline ends. The CDR3 consists of 13 residues. Germline CDR1 GTSNPN, CDR2 SVGIG (reference sequence).

J is TRBJ1-3 and V is TRBV5-1; D unresolved. Trimming took off 3 bases at V and 0 bases at J, with 10 bases between the two ends. The germline CDR1 and CDR2 sequences are SGHRS and YFSETQ. The CDR3 extends over 15 amino acids. CDR3 DNA sequence: TGCGCCAGCAGCTACGACTCGTTCTCTGGAAACACCATATATTTT. It yields the protein CASSYDSFSGNTIYF.

Here the CDR3 reads CASSLAGGRAQDEQYF. CDR3 DNA: TGTGCCAGCAGCTTGGCCGGCGGGAGGGCCCAAGACGAGCAGTACTTC. The rearrangement joins TRBV5-5 to TRBJ2-7; 9 bases are a match to TRBD2. This CDR3 region has 16 residues. The V gene's germline CDR1 is SGHKS and CDR2 YYEKEE (reference sequence). Losses at the gene ends were 0 bases for V and 5 bases for J; bases not matched to a gene: 9. The full variable domain, its missing parts supplied by reference TRBV5-5 and TRBJ2-7, is DAGVTQSPTHLIKTRGQQVTLRCSPISGHKSVSWYQQVLGQGPQFIFQYYEKEERGRGNFPDRFSARQFPNYSSELNVNALLLGDSALYLCASSLAGGRAQDEQYFGPGTRLTVT.

This chain joins TRBV6-5 and TRBJ1-2, with 8 bases identical to TRBD1. This CDR3 is 14 amino acids long. The germline gives CDR1 MNHEY, CDR2 SVGAGI. Germline trimming cut 2 bases from V and 8 bases from J; bases unmatched to any gene: 7. This chain's CDR3 is CASSYGQGGEGYTF. CDR3 DNA sequence: TGTGCCAGCAGTTACGGACAGGGCGGAGAGGGCTACACCTTC.

The genes are TRBV7-8 and TRBJ2-7; TRBD2 might be the D (6 bases). There are 16 residues in the CDR3. CDR1 is SGHVS, CDR2 FQNEAQ, per germline. The ends were cut back, 5 bases at V and 0 bases at J, with 17 bases in the middle. The CDR3 DNA sequence: TGTGCCAGCAGCCTTCTTGGCGGGGAGAGCTCCTACGAGCAGTACGTC. This gives the protein CASSLLGGESSYEQYV.

This sequence joins TRBV2 and TRBJ1-2; D uncertain. Trimming stripped 3 bases from V and 8 bases from J, with 25 bases between. Germline V gene sequence: CDR1 SNHLY, CDR2 FYNNEI. CDR3 size: 17 residues. The CDR3 DNA is TGTGCCAGCAGTGATAATTCGTTTTCGGGGAGACCGGGGGGCTACACCTTC. This codes for CASSDNSFSGRPGGYTF.

The chain links TRBV11-2 to TRBJ2-3; a weak D match, TRBD2 (6 bases). Germline V gene sequence: CDR1 SGHAT, CDR2 FQNNGV. Trimming shortened V by 1 base and J by 2 bases, and 16 bases separated the two germline ends. The CDR3 consists of 17 residues. The CDR3 loop is CASSLGTGGETTDTQYF. The CDR3 DNA reads TGTGCCAGCAGCTTAGGAACGGGCGGGGAAACCACAGATACGCAGTATTTT.

J is TRBJ1-2 and V is TRBV4-2; D not resolved. Looked up from germline, CDR1 is LGHNA and CDR2 is YNFKEQ. There are 15 residues in the CDR3. V was cut by 0 bases and J by 5 bases, with 13 bases left in between. Here the CDR3 reads CASSQDLPRSYGYTF. In nucleotides, the CDR3 is TGTGCCAGCAGCCAAGATCTTCCGCGGTCGTATGGCTACACCTTC.

This chain links TRBV18 with TRBJ2-1; the match to TRBD1 covers 9 bases. The CDR3 totals 16 residues. V lost 2 bases and J lost 6; bases outside the gene matches: 8. Germline V gives CDR1 KGHSH, CDR2 LQKENI. The CDR3 loop reads CASSPAGQGLVNEQFF. In DNA form, the CDR3 reads TGTGCCAGCTCACCAGCTGGACAGGGGCTGGTCAATGAGCAGTTCTTC.

This chain connects TRBV11-2 to TRBJ2-7, with D possibly matching TRBD2 (5 bases). This CDR3 is 13 amino acids long. The germline V gene encodes CDR1 SGHAT and CDR2 FQNNGV. The germline V and J ends were trimmed by 5 bases and 6 bases, with 14 bases remaining between them. This CDR3 is CASSLRNGGEQYV. The DNA of the CDR3 is TGTGCCAGCAGCCTTAGGAACGGAGGCGAGCAGTACGTC.

J is TRBJ1-2 and V is TRBV6-5, with 9 positions matching TRBD1. J lost 2 bases, V lost 6 bases, and 4 bases had no gene match. Germline CDR1 reads MNHEY; CDR2 reads SVGAGI. The CDR3 is made up of 14 amino acids. CDR3 loop: CASSPDRGNYGYTF. The CDR3 DNA sequence: TGTGCCAGCAGCCCGGACAGGGGAAACTATGGCTACACCTTC.

CDR3 protein: CASSRKSGLATEAFF. CDR3 in DNA: TGTGCCAGCAGCCGTAAGTCAGGGTTGGCTACTGAAGCTTTCTTT. The V call is TRBV9, the J call TRBJ1-1; a possible D gene is TRBD1 (5 bases). Trimming stripped 4 bases from V and 5 bases from J, with 18 bases between. Germline CDR1 reads SGDLS; CDR2 reads YYNGEE. This CDR3 region has 15 residues. The full variable domain, completed using reference TRBV9 and TRBJ1-1, is DSGVTQTPKHLITATGQRVTLRCSPRSGDLSVYWYQQSLDQGLQFLIQYYNGEERAKGNILERFSAQQFPDLHSELNLSSLELGDSALYFCASSRKSGLATEAFFGQGTRLTVV.

This chain joins TRBV5-6 and TRBJ1-6; 7 bases align to TRBD1. Germline CDR1 and CDR2: SGHDT and YYEEEE. This CDR3 comprises 16 residues. With V trimmed by 1 base and J by 14 bases, 15 bases remained unmatched. The CDR3 DNA reads as TGTGCCAGCAGCTTGAGTGGTGACAGGGACATTCGGGCCCTCCACTTT. Translating gives CASSLSGDRDIRALHF.

This chain links TRBV5-6 with TRBJ1-1; 8 positions agree with TRBD1. There are 16 residues in the CDR3. CDR1 and CDR2 from the germline V gene are SGHDT and YYEEEE. Unmatched junction bases numbered 5, after V lost 1 base and J lost 0 bases. The CDR3 region is CASSLQGAGMNTEAFF. CDR3 DNA: TGTGCCAGCAGCTTGCAGGGGGCGGGGATGAACACTGAAGCTTTCTTT.